This TCR beta chain was documented in a study of blood T cell repertoires in COVID-19. Background on the study: Spain, Italy and the United States supplied samples that represented acute and convalescent COVID-19. Nucleic acid was either cDNA or gDNA, and it came from T cells, B-cell-depleted T cells, or PBMCs.

This clone came up once. The table came from immunoSEQ multiplex PCR; TCRdb's copy has only in-frame clones and leaves some out. The sample comprises about 300,000 clones, about 90% of which are singletons, and under 6.5% rests with the top ten. The CDR3 has 17 amino acids. Germline trimming cut 1 base from V and 0 bases from J; bases unmatched to any gene: 8. The germline gives CDR1 SGHVS, CDR2 FQNEAQ. The sample taken for sequencing was peripheral blood. The chain has TRBV7-8 and TRBJ1-2; 7 bases are shared with TRBD1. This receptor was identified in a man younger than 30 who had recovered from COVID-19. The CDR3 region has the DNA TGTGCCAGCAGCTTAGAGCAGGGGGGATGGCCTAACTATGGCTACACCTTC. It translates to CASSLEQGGWPNYGYTF.